The 14 T cell receptor beta chains listed next were all sequenced from one sample in a study of cytomegalovirus exposure and HLA in healthy donors. 60 Vbeta and 13 Jbeta primers were used in PCR. Assay: immunoSEQ multiplex PCR; the TCRdb copy retains only in-frame clones and omits some. The sample holds some 160,000 clones, around 77% seen once. The sample taken for sequencing was PBMCs. These TCRs come from a woman aged 30 to 39 in good health and CMV-seronegative.

This clone was seen ten or more times. Other DNA sequences in the sample encode the same CDR3. V is TRBV2 and J is TRBJ2-1, with D perhaps matching TRBD2 (6 bases). The germline V gene encodes CDR1 SNHLY and CDR2 FYNNEI. Trimming took 6 bases from V and 0 from J, leaving 9 bases between them. The length of the CDR3 is 14 residues. The CDR3 coding sequence is TGTGCCAGCAGCCGGGACTCCTCCTACAATGAGCAGTTCTTC. This gives the protein CASSRDSSYNEQFF. The whole variable domain, remainder taken from reference TRBV2 and TRBJ2-1, is EPEVTQTPSHQVTQMGQEVILRCVPISNHLYFYWYRQILGQKVEFLVSFYNNEISEKSEIFDDQFSVERPDGSNFTLKIRSTKLEDSAMYFCASSRDSSYNEQFFGPGTRLTVL.

The chain is built from TRBV10-3 and TRBJ2-1, with D possibly TRBD1 on 7 matching bases. CDR1 is ENHRY and CDR2 is SYGVKD in the germline V gene. Trimming took off 2 bases at V and 2 bases at J, with 13 bases between the two ends. CDR3 length: 16 residues. The CDR3 sequence is CAISEHGGGAYNEQFF. CDR3 sequence (DNA): TGTGCCATCAGTGAGCATGGAGGGGGCGCCTACAATGAGCAGTTCTTC.

The genes are TRBV5-4 and TRBJ1-2; TRBD1 aligns across 9 bases. V lost 4 bases to trimming and J lost 6 bases; unmatched junction nucleotides: 4. The CDR3 contains 13 residues. Germline loops: CDR1 SGHNT, CDR2 YYREEE (reference sequence). CDR3 loop: CASSDNRGHGYTF. The CDR3 DNA reads TGTGCCAGCAGCGATAACAGGGGGCATGGCTACACCTTC.

This clone has just a few counts. This rearrangement joins TRBV20-1 to TRBJ2-7; 8 bases map to TRBD2. There are 11 residues in the CDR3. V lost 5 bases and J lost 7; bases outside the gene matches: 4. From germline, CDR1 is DFQATT and CDR2 SNEGSKA (reference sequence). CDR3 nucleotides: TGCAGTGCTCGTCCGGGAGGGGAGCAGTACTTC. Its protein product is CSARPGGEQYF.

This sequence joins TRBV13 and TRBJ1-2; perhaps TRBD1 as D (5 bases). This CDR3 comprises 14 residues. V gave up 1 base and J gave up 6 bases, with 12 bases separating them. Germline V gives CDR1 PRHDT, CDR2 FYEKMQ (reference sequence). CDR3 sequence: CASSLVGRADGYTF. The CDR3 DNA sequence: TGTGCCAGCAGCTTAGTTGGCAGGGCCGATGGCTACACCTTC.

The genes are TRBV30 and TRBJ1-5; 8 bases are shared with TRBD1. Germline CDR1 GTSNPN, CDR2 SVGIG (reference sequence). J was trimmed by 8 bases and V by 2 bases; bases with no gene match: 8. This CDR3 contains 14 residues. DNA for the CDR3: TGTGCCTGGAGTCCTGGACAGGGTAGTAAGCCCCAGCATTTT. This sequence encodes CAWSPGQGSKPQHF.

The J gene is TRBJ2-3, the V gene TRBV5-6; 9 bases line up with TRBD1. Germline trimming cut 7 bases from V and 2 bases from J; bases unmatched to any gene: 5. Germline V gene data show CDR1 as SGHDT and CDR2 as YYEEEE. This CDR3 region has 14 residues. The CDR3 sequence is CASRWTGDTDTQYF. The CDR3 bases are TGTGCCAGCCGGTGGACAGGGGACACAGATACGCAGTATTTT. The full variable domain, with the rest looked up from reference TRBV5-6 and TRBJ2-3, is DAGVTQSPTHLIKTRGQQVTLRCSPKSGHDTVSWYQQALGQGPQFIFQYYEEEERQRGNFPDRFSGHQFPNYSSELNVNALLLGDSALYLCASRWTGDTDTQYFGPGTRLTVL.

The J gene is TRBJ1-5, the V gene TRBV13; 12 positions match TRBD1. J was trimmed by 3 bases and V by 4 bases; bases with no gene match: 4. Germline V gene sequence: CDR1 PRHDT, CDR2 FYEKMQ (reference sequence). The CDR3 runs 16 residues. The CDR3 DNA follows: TGTGCCAGCAGCTACGGGACAGGGGGCATCAATCAGCCCCAGCATTTT. It codes for CASSYGTGGINQPQHF.

This clone was detected once. The chain combines TRBV29-1 with TRBJ1-4; no definite D call. Trimming took 5 bases from V and 0 from J, leaving 4 bases between them. This CDR3 has 12 amino acids. The germline CDR1 and CDR2 sequences are SQVTM and ANQGSEA. CDR3 loop: CSVSATNEKLFF. In nucleotides, the CDR3 is TGCAGCGTTTCGGCAACTAATGAAAAACTGTTTTTT.

This clone was recorded once. One end of the junction is discordant with germline, which a read error may explain. The chain links TRBV5-6 to TRBJ1-2; D is uncertain. Germline loops: CDR1 SGHDT, CDR2 YYEEEE. CDR3 size: 13 residues. The CDR3 sequence: CASSLDYNYGYPF. The CDR3, as DNA: TGTGCCAGCAGCTTGGACTATAACTATGGCTACCCCTTC.

The chain joins TRBV2 to TRBJ2-7, with D possibly being TRBD2 (6 bases). The CDR3 has 15 residues. Germline CDR1 reads SNHLY; CDR2 reads FYNNEI. With 4 bases removed from V and 3 bases from J, the gap between germline ends came to 16 bases. The CDR3 nucleotides read TGTGCCAGCAGTGTTGACGGGCGGGATGGCTACGAGCAGTACTTC. Protein: CASSVDGRDGYEQYF.

CDR3 residues: CACGLRNTGELFF. CDR3 DNA: TGTGCCTGCGGACTTCGGAACACCGGGGAGCTGTTTTTT. The rearrangement joins TRBV7-8 to TRBJ2-2; weak D call: TRBD2 (5 bases). CDR3 length equals 13 residues. CDR1 and CDR2 from the germline V gene are SGHVS and FQNEAQ. The V and J ends lost 11 bases and 1 base respectively, with 11 bases between them.

The chain has TRBV21-1 and TRBJ1-5; TRBD1 is the table's D call and was not checked against the DNA. TRBV21-1 constitutes a pseudogene. The length of the CDR3 is 16 residues. In DNA form, the CDR3 reads TGTGCCAGCAGCAAAGTCCCGGACAGGGGGAATCAGCCCCAGCATTTT. Amino acid sequence: CASSKVPDRGNQPQHF.

The chain has TRBV2 and TRBJ1-1; no clear D gene. V was trimmed by 4 bases and J by 0 bases, leaving 9 bases between them. CDR1 and CDR2 (germline): SNHLY, FYNNEI. CDR3 size: 14 residues. The CDR3 sequence is CASSGEALNTEAFF. DNA for the CDR3: TGTGCCAGCAGTGGGGAGGCCTTGAACACTGAAGCTTTCTTT.